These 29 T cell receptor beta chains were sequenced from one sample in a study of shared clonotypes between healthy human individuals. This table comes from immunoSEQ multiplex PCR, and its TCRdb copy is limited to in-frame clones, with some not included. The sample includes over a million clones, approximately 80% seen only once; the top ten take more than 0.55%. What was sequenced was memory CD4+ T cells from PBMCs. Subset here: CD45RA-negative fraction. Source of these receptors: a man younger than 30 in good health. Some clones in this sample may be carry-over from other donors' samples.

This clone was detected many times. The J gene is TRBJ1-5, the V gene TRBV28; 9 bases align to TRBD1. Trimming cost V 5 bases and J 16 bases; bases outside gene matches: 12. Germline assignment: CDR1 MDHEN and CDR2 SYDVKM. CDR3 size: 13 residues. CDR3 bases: TGTGCCAGCAGTGGGGACCTGGACAGGGGCCCCCATTTT. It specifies CASSGDLDRGPHF.

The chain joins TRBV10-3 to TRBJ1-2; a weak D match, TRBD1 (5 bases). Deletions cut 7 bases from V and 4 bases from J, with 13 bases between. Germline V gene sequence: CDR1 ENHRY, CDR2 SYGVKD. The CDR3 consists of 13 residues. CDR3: CAITSRGSYGYTF. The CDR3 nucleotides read TGTGCCATCACTTCGAGGGGTAGCTATGGCTACACCTTC.

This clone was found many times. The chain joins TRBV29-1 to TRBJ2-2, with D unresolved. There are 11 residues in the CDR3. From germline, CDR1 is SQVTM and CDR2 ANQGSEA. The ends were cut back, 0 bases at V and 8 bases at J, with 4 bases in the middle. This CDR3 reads CSVEDLGELFF. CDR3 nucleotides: TGCAGCGTTGAAGATTTGGGGGAGCTGTTTTTT.

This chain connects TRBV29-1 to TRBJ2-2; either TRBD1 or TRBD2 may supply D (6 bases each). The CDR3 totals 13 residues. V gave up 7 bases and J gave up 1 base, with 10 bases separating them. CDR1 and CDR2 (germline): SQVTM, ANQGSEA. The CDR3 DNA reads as TGCAGCGGGCGGGACAAGAACACCGGGGAGCTGTTTTTT. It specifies CSGRDKNTGELFF.

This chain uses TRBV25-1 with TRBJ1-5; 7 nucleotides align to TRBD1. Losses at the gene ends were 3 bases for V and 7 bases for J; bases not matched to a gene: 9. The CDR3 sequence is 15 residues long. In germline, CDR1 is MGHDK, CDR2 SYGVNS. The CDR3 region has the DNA TGTGCCAGCAGTGACCCCACTACAGGGGACCAGCCCCAGCATTTT. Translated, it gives CASSDPTTGDQPQHF.

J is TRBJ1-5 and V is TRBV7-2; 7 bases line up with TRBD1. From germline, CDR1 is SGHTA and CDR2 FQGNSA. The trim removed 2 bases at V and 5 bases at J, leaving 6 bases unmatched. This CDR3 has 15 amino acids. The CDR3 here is CASSLIGTGDQPQHF. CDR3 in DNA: TGTGCCAGCAGCTTAATCGGAACAGGGGATCAGCCCCAGCATTTT.

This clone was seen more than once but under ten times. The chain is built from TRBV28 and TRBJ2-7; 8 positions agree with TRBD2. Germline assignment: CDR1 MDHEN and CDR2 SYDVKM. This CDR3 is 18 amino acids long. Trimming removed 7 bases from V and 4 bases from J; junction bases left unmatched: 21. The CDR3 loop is CASTLSPNKAGADYEQYF. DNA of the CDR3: TGTGCCAGCACCCTGTCCCCCAACAAAGCGGGAGCGGATTACGAGCAGTACTTC.

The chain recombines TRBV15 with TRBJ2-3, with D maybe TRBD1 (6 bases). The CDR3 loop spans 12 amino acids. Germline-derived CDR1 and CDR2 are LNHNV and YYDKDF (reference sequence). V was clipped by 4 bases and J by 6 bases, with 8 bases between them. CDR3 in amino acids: CATSNRVDTQYF. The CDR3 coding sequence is TGTGCCACCAGCAACAGGGTGGATACGCAGTATTTT. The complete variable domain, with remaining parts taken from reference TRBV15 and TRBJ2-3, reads DAMVIQNPRYQVTQFGKPVTLSCSQTLNHNVMYWYQQKSSQAPKLLFHYYDKDFNNEADTPDNFQSRRPNTSFCFLDIRSPGLGDTAMYLCATSNRVDTQYFGPGTRLTVL.

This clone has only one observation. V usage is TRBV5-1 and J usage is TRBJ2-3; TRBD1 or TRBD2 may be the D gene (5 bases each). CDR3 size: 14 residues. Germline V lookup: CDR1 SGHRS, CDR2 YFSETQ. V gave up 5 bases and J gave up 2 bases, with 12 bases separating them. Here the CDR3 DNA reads TGCGCCAGCAGAGTTTTGGGGGTCACAGATACGCAGTATTTT. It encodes CASRVLGVTDTQYF.

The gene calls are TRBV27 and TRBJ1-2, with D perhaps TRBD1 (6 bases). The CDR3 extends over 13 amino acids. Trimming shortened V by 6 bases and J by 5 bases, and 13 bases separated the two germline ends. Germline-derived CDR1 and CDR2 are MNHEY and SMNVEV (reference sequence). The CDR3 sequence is CASSPVGGYGYTF. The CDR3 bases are TGTGCCAGCAGCCCTGTAGGGGGTTATGGCTACACCTTC.

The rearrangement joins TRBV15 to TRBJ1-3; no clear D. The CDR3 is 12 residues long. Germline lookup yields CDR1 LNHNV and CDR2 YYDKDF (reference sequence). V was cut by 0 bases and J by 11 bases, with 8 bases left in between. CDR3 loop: CATSRDRDPIYF. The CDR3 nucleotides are TGTGCCACCAGCAGAGATAGGGATCCCATATATTTT. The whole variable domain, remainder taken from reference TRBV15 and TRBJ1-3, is DAMVIQNPRYQVTQFGKPVTLSCSQTLNHNVMYWYQQKSSQAPKLLFHYYDKDFNNEADTPDNFQSRRPNTSFCFLDIRSPGLGDTAMYLCATSRDRDPIYFGEGSWLTVV.

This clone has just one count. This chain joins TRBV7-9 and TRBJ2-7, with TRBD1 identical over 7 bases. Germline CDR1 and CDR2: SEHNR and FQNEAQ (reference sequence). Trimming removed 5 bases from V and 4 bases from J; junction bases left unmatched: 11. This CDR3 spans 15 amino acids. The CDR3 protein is CASSPSEGAVYEQYF. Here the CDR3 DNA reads TGTGCCAGCAGCCCCTCCGAGGGGGCAGTATACGAGCAGTACTTC.

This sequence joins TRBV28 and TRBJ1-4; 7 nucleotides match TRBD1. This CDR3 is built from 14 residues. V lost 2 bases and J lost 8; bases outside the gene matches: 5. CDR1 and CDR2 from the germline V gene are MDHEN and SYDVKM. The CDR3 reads CASSLEDRREKLFF. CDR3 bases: TGTGCCAGCAGTTTAGAGGACAGGAGAGAAAAACTGTTTTTT.

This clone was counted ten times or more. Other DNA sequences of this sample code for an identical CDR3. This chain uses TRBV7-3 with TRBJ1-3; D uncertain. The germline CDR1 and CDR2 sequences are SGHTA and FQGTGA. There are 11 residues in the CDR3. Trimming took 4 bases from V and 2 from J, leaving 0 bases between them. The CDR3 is CASSSGNTIYF. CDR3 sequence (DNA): TGTGCCAGCAGCTCTGGAAACACCATATATTTT.

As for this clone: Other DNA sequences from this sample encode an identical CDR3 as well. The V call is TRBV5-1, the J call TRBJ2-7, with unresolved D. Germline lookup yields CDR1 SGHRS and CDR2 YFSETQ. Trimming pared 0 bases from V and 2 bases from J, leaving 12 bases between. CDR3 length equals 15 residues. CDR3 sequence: CASSLVASGTYEQYF. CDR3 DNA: TGCGCCAGCAGCTTGGTAGCCTCGGGCACCTACGAGCAGTACTTC.

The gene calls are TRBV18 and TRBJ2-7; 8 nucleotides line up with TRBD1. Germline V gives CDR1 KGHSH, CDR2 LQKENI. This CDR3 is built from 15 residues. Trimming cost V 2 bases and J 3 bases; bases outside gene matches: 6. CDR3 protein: CASSPRIDRGYEQYF. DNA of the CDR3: TGTGCCAGCTCACCAAGGATAGACAGGGGCTACGAGCAGTACTTC.

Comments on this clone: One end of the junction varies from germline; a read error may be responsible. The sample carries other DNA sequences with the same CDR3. CDR3 loop: CAWSGGGTGELFF. CDR3 nucleotide sequence: TGCGCCTGGAGTGGTGGTGGCACCGGGGAGCTGTTTTTT. This sequence joins TRBV30 and TRBJ2-2; no clear D gene. CDR3 length equals 13 residues. Per the germline V gene, CDR1 is GTSNPN and CDR2 is SVGIG (reference sequence).

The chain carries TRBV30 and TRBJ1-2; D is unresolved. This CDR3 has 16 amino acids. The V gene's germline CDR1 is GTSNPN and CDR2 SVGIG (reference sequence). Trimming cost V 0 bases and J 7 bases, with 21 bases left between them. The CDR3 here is CAWSVLNLKMMGGYTF. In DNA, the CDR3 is TGTGCCTGGAGTGTTTTAAACCTAAAAATGATGGGTGGCTACACCTTC.

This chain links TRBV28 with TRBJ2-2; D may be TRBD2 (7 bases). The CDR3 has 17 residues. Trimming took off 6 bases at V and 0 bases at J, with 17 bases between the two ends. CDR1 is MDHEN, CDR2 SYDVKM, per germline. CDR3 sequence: CASRPRGGISNTGELFF. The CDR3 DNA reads TGTGCCAGCAGACCAAGGGGGGGAATTTCGAACACCGGGGAGCTGTTTTTT.

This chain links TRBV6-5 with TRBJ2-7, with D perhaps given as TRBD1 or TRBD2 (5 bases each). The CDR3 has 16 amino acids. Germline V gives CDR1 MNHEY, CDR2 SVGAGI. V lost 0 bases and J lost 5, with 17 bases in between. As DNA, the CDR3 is TGTGCCAGCAGTTACTCTTCGGGGCTAGGGCAGAACGAGCAGTACTTC. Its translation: CASSYSSGLGQNEQYF.

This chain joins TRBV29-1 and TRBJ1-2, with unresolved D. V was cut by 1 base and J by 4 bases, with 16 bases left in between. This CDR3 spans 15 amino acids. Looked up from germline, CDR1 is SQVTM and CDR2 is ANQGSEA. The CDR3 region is CSVEGVDTAAYGYTF. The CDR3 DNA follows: TGCAGCGTTGAAGGTGTAGATACAGCAGCCTATGGCTACACCTTC.

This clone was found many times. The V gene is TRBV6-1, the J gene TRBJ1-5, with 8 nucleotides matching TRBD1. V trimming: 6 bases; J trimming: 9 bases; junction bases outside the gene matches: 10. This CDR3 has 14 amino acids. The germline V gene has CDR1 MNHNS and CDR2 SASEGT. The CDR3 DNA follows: TGTGCCAGCAGGCCTGGACAGGGCCCTTCGCCCCAGCATTTT. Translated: CASRPGQGPSPQHF.

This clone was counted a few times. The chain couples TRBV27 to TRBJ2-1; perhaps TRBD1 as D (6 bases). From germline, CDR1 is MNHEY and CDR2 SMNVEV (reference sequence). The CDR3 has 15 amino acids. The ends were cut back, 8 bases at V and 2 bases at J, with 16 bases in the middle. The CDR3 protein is CASAKGQIAYNEQFF. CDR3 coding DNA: TGTGCCAGCGCAAAAGGACAGATCGCCTACAATGAGCAGTTCTTC.

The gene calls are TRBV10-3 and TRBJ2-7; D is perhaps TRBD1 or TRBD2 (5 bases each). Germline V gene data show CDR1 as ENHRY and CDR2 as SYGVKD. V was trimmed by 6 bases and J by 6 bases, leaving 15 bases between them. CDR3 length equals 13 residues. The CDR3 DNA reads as TGTGCCATCAGCCCGGGGACCCTCCCCGAGCAGTACTTC. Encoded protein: CAISPGTLPEQYF.

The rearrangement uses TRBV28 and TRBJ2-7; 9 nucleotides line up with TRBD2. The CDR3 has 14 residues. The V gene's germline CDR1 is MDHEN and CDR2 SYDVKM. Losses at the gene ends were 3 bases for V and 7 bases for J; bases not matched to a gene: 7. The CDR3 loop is CASSLASGAFEQYF. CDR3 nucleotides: TGTGCCAGCAGTTTGGCTAGCGGGGCCTTTGAGCAGTACTTC.

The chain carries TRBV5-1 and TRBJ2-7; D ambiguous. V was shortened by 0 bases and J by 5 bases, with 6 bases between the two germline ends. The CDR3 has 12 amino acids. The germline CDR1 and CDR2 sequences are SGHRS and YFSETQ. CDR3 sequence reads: CASSLACDEQYF. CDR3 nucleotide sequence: TGCGCCAGCAGCTTGGCCTGCGACGAGCAGTACTTC.

This CDR3 reads CASLSDTQYF. DNA of the CDR3: TGTGCCAGCTTGTCAGATACGCAGTATTTT. The gene calls are TRBV28 and TRBJ2-3; D not resolved. This CDR3 contains 10 residues. Trimming cost V 8 bases and J 4 bases, with 4 bases left between them. Germline V CDR1 and CDR2: MDHEN, SYDVKM.

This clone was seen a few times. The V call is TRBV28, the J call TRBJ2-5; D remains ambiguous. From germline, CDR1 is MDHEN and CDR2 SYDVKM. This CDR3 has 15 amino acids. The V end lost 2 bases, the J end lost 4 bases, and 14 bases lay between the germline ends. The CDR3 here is CASSLGGWSLETQYF. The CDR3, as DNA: TGTGCCAGCAGTTTAGGTGGCTGGTCTCTAGAGACCCAGTACTTC.

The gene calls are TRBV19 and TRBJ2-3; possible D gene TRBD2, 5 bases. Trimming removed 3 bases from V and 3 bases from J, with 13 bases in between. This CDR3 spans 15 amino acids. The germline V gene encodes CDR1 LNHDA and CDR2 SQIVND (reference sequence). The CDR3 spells CASSIPSSGTDTQYF. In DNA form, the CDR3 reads TGTGCCAGTAGTATCCCTTCTTCGGGAACAGATACGCAGTATTTT.